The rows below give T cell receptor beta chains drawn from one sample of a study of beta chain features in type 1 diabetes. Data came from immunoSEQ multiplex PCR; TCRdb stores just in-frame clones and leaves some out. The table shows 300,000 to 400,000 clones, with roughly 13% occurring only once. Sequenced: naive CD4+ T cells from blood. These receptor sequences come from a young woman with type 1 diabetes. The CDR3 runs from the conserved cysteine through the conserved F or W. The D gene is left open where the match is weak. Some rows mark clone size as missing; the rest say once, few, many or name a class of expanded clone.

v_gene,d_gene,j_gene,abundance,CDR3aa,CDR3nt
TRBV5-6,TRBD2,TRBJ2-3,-,CASATGTSIGMDTQYF,TGTGCCAGCGCCACCGGGACTAGTATCGGGATGGATACGCAGTATTTT
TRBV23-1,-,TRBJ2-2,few,CASSQSARGSGELFF,TGCGCCAGCAGTCAATCGGCCAGGGGATCCGGGGAGCTGTTTTTT
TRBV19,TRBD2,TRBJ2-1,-,CASTPSGFSYNEQFF,TGTGCCAGCACCCCTAGCGGATTCTCCTACAATGAGCAGTTCTTC
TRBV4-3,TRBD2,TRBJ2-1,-,CASSQGQAGDNEQFF,TGCGCCAGCAGCCAAGGCCAAGCGGGGGACAATGAGCAGTTCTTC
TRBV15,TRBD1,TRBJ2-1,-,CATNRDRSKNEQFF,TGTGCCACCAACCGGGACAGGAGTAAAAATGAGCAGTTCTTC
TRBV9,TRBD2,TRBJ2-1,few,CASSVRVAGGEGEQFF,TGTGCCAGCAGCGTAAGGGTAGCGGGAGGGGAGGGTGAGCAGTTCTTC
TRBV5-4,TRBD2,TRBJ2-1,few,CASSFEAGRYNEQFF,TGTGCCAGCAGCTTTGAAGCGGGACGTTACAATGAGCAGTTCTTC
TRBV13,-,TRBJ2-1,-,CASSLRTGAGRYEQFF,TGTGCCAGCAGCTTGCGAACGGGAGCGGGTAGGTATGAGCAGTTCTTC
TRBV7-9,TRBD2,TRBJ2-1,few,CASSFLAGVYEQFF,TGTGCCAGCAGCTTTCTAGCGGGAGTGTATGAGCAGTTCTTC
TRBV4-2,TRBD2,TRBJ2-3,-,CASSQVVAGSTDTQYF,TGTGCCAGCAGCCAGGTAGTAGCGGGAAGCACAGATACGCAGTATTTT
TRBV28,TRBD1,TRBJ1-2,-,CASRIGTGRPFYGYTF,TGTGCCAGCAGGATCGGGACAGGGCGCCCCTTCTATGGCTACACCTTC
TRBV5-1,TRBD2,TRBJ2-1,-,CASSLGLAGVDEQFF,TGCGCCAGCAGTTTGGGACTAGCGGGAGTAGATGAGCAGTTCTTC
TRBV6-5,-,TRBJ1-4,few,CASSYSAGRREKLFF,TGTGCCAGCAGTTACTCGGCAGGGAGGAGGGAAAAACTGTTTTTT
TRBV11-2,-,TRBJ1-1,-,CASSLSEGTGAEAFF,TGTGCCAGCAGCCTTTCTGAGGGGACGGGGGCTGAAGCTTTCTTT
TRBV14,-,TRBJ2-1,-,CASSVRLEQFF,TGTGCCAGCAGCGTACGACTAGAGCAGTTCTTC
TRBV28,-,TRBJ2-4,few,CASSPNTGARGIQYF,TGTGCCAGCAGTCCCAATACCGGAGCCAGAGGCATTCAGTACTTC
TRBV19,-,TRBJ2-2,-,CASTTIAGINTGELFF,TGTGCCAGTACCACTATAGCCGGAATAAACACCGGGGAGCTGTTTTTT
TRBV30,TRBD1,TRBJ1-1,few,CASRGVQTAFF,TGTGCCTCCAGGGGGGTACAAACAGCTTTCTTT
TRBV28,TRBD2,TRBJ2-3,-,CATLAGGPIDTQYF,TGTGCCACCCTCGCGGGAGGGCCCATAGATACGCAGTATTTT
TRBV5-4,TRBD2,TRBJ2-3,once,CASSLVAGEVKDTQYF,TGTGCCAGCAGCTTGGTGGCGGGAGAGGTTAAAGATACGCAGTATTTT
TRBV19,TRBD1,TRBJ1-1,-,CAIGTGRNTEAFF,TGTGCCATCGGGACAGGGAGGAACACTGAAGCTTTCTTT
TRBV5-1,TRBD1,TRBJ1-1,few,CASSLGTGMISTEAFF,TGCGCCAGCAGCTTGGGGACAGGGATGATAAGCACTGAAGCTTTCTTT
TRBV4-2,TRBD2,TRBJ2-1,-,CASSQEPAGGVEQFF,TGTGCCAGCAGCCAAGAACCAGCGGGAGGGGTTGAGCAGTTCTTC
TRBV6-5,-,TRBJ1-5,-,CASSYSRGTPQHF,TGTGCCAGCAGTTACTCTAGGGGGACGCCCCAGCATTTT
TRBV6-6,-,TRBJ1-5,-,CASSSAQVPNQPQHF,TGTGCCAGCAGTTCGGCGCAGGTACCCAATCAGCCCCAGCATTTT
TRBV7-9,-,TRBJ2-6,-,CASSSPGKSSGANVLTF,TGTGCCAGCAGCTCGCCGGGGAAGAGCTCTGGGGCCAACGTCCTGACTTTC
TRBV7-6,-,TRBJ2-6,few,CASSLGLPGANVLTF,TGTGCCAGCAGCTTAGGACTTCCTGGGGCCAACGTCCTGACTTTC
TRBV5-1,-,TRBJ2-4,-,CASSLVGGADQYF,TGCGCCAGCAGCTTGGTGGGGGGAGCGGATCAGTACTTC
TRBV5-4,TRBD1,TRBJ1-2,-,CASSSPGQGARGYTF,TGTGCCAGCAGCTCGCCGGGACAGGGGGCGCGTGGCTACACCTTC
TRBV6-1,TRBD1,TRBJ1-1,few,CASSGTGMNTEAFF,TGTGCCAGCAGCGGGACAGGGATGAACACTGAAGCTTTCTTT
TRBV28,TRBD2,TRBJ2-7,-,CASRPTGLAGPNYEQYF,TGTGCCAGCAGACCCACGGGACTAGCGGGTCCCAACTACGAGCAGTACTTC
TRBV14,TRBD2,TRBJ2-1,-,CASSQLEDRGDEQFF,TGTGCCAGCAGCCAATTGGAGGACCGGGGGGATGAGCAGTTCTTC
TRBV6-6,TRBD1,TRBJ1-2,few,CASSRRDRMRSYGYTF,TGTGCCAGCAGCCGAAGGGACAGAATGCGATCGTATGGCTACACCTTC
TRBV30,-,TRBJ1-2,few,CAWSVWGSAGNYGYTF,TGTGCCTGGAGTGTATGGGGCTCGGCTGGGAACTATGGCTACACCTTC
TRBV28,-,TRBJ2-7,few,CASSSLLLQSNEQYF,TGTGCCAGCAGTTCCCTATTACTCCAATCCAACGAGCAGTACTTC
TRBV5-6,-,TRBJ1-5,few,CASSLASGYSNQPQHF,TGTGCCAGCAGCTTGGCATCGGGATATAGCAATCAGCCCCAGCATTTT
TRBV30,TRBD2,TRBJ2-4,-,CAWSRGTSGVAKNIQYF,TGTGCCTGGAGTCGAGGGACTAGCGGGGTAGCCAAAAACATTCAGTACTTC